This TCR beta chain comes out of a study of T cell responses to AZD1222 COVID-19 vaccine. Points on this clone: Its matching antigen is unknown.

Whole-study results and caveats: Donors were chiefly white British, with a greater number of females, and clonal diversity was perhaps underestimated. Unmutated variant regions are reportedly targeted by nearly half of spike-specific TCRs.

V gave up 4 bases and J gave up 4 bases, with 10 bases separating them. The CDR3 totals 13 residues. Germline loops: CDR1 LGHNA, CDR2 YNFKEQ. Sequencing used immunoSEQ multiplex PCR; TCRdb keeps in-frame clones, though not all of them. Found here are around 96,000 clones, around 90% of them singletons; the top ten hold roughly 11%. The sequenced sample was peripheral blood, obtained 28 days after the second AZD1222 dose. The source is an adult who received the AZD1222 COVID-19 vaccine. The V call is TRBV4-2, the J call TRBJ1-1, with a weak D call TRBD1 (5 bases). DNA for the CDR3: TGTGCCAGCAGCCCAGGGAGTGGCACTGAAGCTTTCTTT. Its translation: CASSPGSGTEAFF.